These 8 T cell receptor beta chains originate from one sample sequenced in a study of tumour-infiltrating T cells in Burkitt lymphoma. This table comes from immunoSEQ multiplex PCR, and its TCRdb copy is limited to in-frame clones, with some not included. Of some 400 clones in the sample, about three fifths were seen once. The source material was tumor tissue. These receptors were obtained from a human donor with Burkitt lymphoma.

V is TRBV7-8 and J is TRBJ2-5, with TRBD2 matching 7 bases. Germline lookup yields CDR1 SGHVS and CDR2 FQNEAQ. This CDR3 region has 15 residues. After removal of 1 base from V and 3 bases from J, the junction contained 5 bases not matched to a gene. The CDR3 DNA is TGTGCCAGCAGCTTAGGGGCGGGGGAGAAAGAGACCCAGTACTTC. Translated, it gives CASSLGAGEKETQYF.

The chain has TRBV1 and TRBJ2-5; the D call TRBD2 from the table was never checked on the DNA. TRBV1 is designated a pseudogene. The CDR3 loop spans 18 amino acids. The CDR3 reads CTSSQVPGLAGGLETQYF. DNA of the CDR3: TGCACCAGCAGCCAAGTCCCGGGACTAGCGGGGGGGCTGGAGACCCAGTACTTC.

On this clone itself: Other nucleotide sequences from this sample produce the same CDR3. V usage is TRBV7-9 and J usage is TRBJ2-3; possibly TRBD2 for D (7 bases). Trimming removed 1 base from V and 0 bases from J, with 11 bases in between. The germline V gene has CDR1 SEHNR and CDR2 FQNEAQ (reference sequence). The CDR3 covers 16 residues. The CDR3 loop is CASSLGEGGSTDTQYF. The CDR3 DNA is TGTGCCAGCAGCTTAGGTGAGGGGGGGAGCACAGATACGCAGTATTTT. Full variable domain (rest looked up from reference TRBV7-9 and TRBJ2-3): DTGVSQNPRHKITKRGQNVTFRCDPISEHNRLYWYRQTLGQGPEFLTYFQNEAQLEKSRLLSDRFSAERPKGSFSTLEIQRTEQGDSAMYLCASSLGEGGSTDTQYFGPGTRLTVL.

The chain joins TRBV28 to TRBJ2-7; D assignment may be TRBD1 or TRBD2 (7 bases each). The ends were cut back, 6 bases at V and 4 bases at J, with 16 bases in the middle. Germline CDR1 is MDHEN and CDR2 is SYDVKM. The CDR3 contains 14 residues. CDR3 nucleotide sequence: TGTGCCAGCAGCCCAGGGGGGGCTGATTACGAGCAGTACTTC. As protein: CASSPGGADYEQYF.

This chain uses TRBV5-6 with TRBJ1-2; possibly TRBD1 for D (5 bases). CDR1 and CDR2 (germline): SGHDT, YYEEEE. The V and J ends lost 0 bases and 4 bases respectively, with 16 bases between them. This CDR3 spans 16 amino acids. CDR3 amino acids: CASSLAGGANLYGYTF. DNA for the CDR3: TGTGCCAGCAGCTTGGCCGGAGGGGCGAATCTCTATGGCTACACCTTC.

The rearrangement links TRBV5-1 to TRBJ1-4, with 8 bases that match TRBD1. This CDR3 region has 18 residues. Germline V gene lookup returns CDR1 SGHRS and CDR2 YFSETQ. Trimming took 3 bases from V and 8 from J; bases not matched to a gene: 18. In DNA, the CDR3 is TGCGCCAGCAGCTCTCGCAGGGGGCTGACTGGGGAAGGGGAAAAACTGTTTTTT. Its protein product is CASSSRRGLTGEGEKLFF.

The rearrangement links TRBV6-5 to TRBJ1-6; D call uncertain. Trimming removed 2 bases at V and 14 bases at J, with 10 bases between. Germline V gene lookup returns CDR1 MNHEY and CDR2 SVGAGI. The CDR3 has 12 residues. CDR3 bases: TGTGCCAGCAGTTACCCCTTTGGGGCCCTCCACTTT. Translated: CASSYPFGALHF.

V usage is TRBV7-9 and J usage is TRBJ2-3; a weak D match, TRBD2 (7 bases). Germline-derived CDR1 and CDR2 are SEHNR and FQNEAQ (reference sequence). With 1 base removed from V and 2 bases from J, the gap between germline ends came to 13 bases. The CDR3 covers 16 residues. In nucleotides, the CDR3 is TGTGCCAGCAGCTTAGGGGGGGGCGGGAACACAGATACGCAGTATTTT. Translation gives CASSLGGGGNTDTQYF.